This T cell receptor beta chain derives from a study of blood T cell repertoires in COVID-19. The authors' processing: Reference gene primer amplification in the assay estimated nucleated cell counts. TCRdb's copy holds only in-frame clones and misses some; the assay was immunoSEQ multiplex PCR. V, J and clone size are taken as reported in that table, and D and trimming were inferred from the DNA itself. Seen here are approximately 270,000 clones, 85% to 90% observed once, and the top ten hold more than 1.5%. With 5 bases removed from V and 0 bases from J, the gap between germline ends came to 25 bases. The CDR3 totals 20 residues. CDR1 and CDR2 (germline): SEHNR, FQNEAQ (reference sequence). The age range of participants was about 18 to 89 years, with residence in about two dozen US areas. A few counts support this clone.

The chain is built from TRBV7-9 and TRBJ2-2; a weak D match, TRBD1 (6 bases). Material for sequencing was PBMCs or T cells enriched from blood (not recorded which). The receptor was derived from a man aged 40-50 years who had recovered from COVID-19. CDR3 sequence: CASSTRAARRQAANTGELFF. DNA of the CDR3: TGTGCCAGCAGCACTAGAGCGGCCCGCAGACAGGCCGCGAACACCGGGGAGCTGTTTTTT.